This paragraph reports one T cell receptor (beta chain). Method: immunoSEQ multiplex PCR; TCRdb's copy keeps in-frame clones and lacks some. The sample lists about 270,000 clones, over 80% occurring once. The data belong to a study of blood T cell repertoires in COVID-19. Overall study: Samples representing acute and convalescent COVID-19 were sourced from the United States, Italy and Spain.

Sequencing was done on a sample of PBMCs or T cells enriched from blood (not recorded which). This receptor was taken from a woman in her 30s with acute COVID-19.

CDR3 residues: CASSISYTRFSTGYEQYF. The CDR3 bases are TGTGCCAGTAGTATCTCGTACACCCGGTTTTCTACGGGCTACGAGCAGTACTTC. This chain connects TRBV19 to TRBJ2-7; D is unresolved. The CDR3 totals 18 residues. In germline, CDR1 is LNHDA, CDR2 SQIVND (reference sequence). The V and J ends lost 3 bases and 3 bases respectively, with 24 bases between them.